Below, 9 T cell receptor beta chains from the same sample are listed, as sequenced in a study of blood T cell repertoires in COVID-19. The method was immunoSEQ multiplex PCR; TCRdb's version includes in-frame clones alone and lacks a portion of them. The data show some 82,000 clones, 80% to 90% seen once. Sequenced material: peripheral blood. Source of these receptors: a man older than 75 with active or convalescent COVID-19.

The CDR3 nucleotides are TGTGCCAGCAGCTTTACAGGGCAAGAGACCCAGTACTTC. Its protein is CASSFTGQETQYF. The rearrangement uses TRBV7-2 and TRBJ2-5, with D perhaps TRBD1 (6 bases). V dropped 3 bases and J dropped 2 bases, with 7 bases sitting between them. The CDR3 extends over 13 amino acids. Germline V lookup: CDR1 SGHTA, CDR2 FQGNSA.

V is TRBV6-2 or TRBV6-3 and J is TRBJ2-2; 8 bases are a match to TRBD2. The trim removed 2 bases at V and 4 bases at J, leaving 6 bases unmatched. The CDR3 contains 16 residues. Looked up from germline, CDR1 is MNHEY and CDR2 is SVGEGT. The CDR3 spells CASSYGVAGFTGELFF. CDR3 in DNA: TGTGCCAGCAGTTACGGGGTAGCGGGGTTCACCGGGGAGCTGTTTTTT.

The CDR3 bases are TGTGCCAGCAGCTCAGGGGGCGCCGGTTCACCCCTCCACTTT. Its protein product is CASSSGGAGSPLHF. V and J are TRBV7-9 and TRBJ1-6; 8 bases are a match to TRBD1. Trimming took 4 bases from V and 9 from J; bases not matched to a gene: 5. The CDR3 sequence is 14 residues long. CDR1 is SEHNR, CDR2 FQNEAQ, per germline (reference sequence).

As for this clone: Additional DNA sequences in this sample encode the identical CDR3. V usage is TRBV28 and J usage is TRBJ1-4, with D perhaps TRBD1 (6 bases). V was cut by 2 bases and J by 5 bases, with 12 bases left in between. Germline V gives CDR1 MDHEN, CDR2 SYDVKM. CDR3 length: 15 amino acids. CDR3 in DNA: TGTGCCAGCAGTTTAGGGGGGGCAGGGAATGAAAAACTGTTTTTT. Translated, it gives CASSLGGAGNEKLFF.

The chain joins TRBV2 to TRBJ2-7, with 12 bases identical to TRBD1. There are 15 residues in the CDR3. Per the germline V gene, CDR1 is SNHLY and CDR2 is FYNNEI. Losses at the gene ends were 5 bases for V and 4 bases for J; bases not matched to a gene: 6. The CDR3 sequence: CASSPGTGGFYEQYF. The CDR3 DNA reads TGTGCCAGCAGTCCCGGGACAGGGGGCTTTTACGAGCAGTACTTC.

This chain connects TRBV18 to TRBJ1-1; D possibly corresponds to TRBD1 (6 bases). Germline lookup yields CDR1 KGHSH and CDR2 LQKENI. The CDR3 runs 15 residues. V dropped 3 bases and J dropped 4 bases, with 15 bases sitting between them. CDR3 loop: CASSPIPGEGTEAFF. The CDR3 DNA reads as TGTGCCAGCTCACCTATCCCAGGGGAGGGCACTGAAGCTTTCTTT. Combining the CDR3 with reference TRBV18 and TRBJ1-1 gives the whole variable domain NAGVMQNPRHLVRRRGQEARLRCSPMKGHSHVYWYRQLPEEGLKFMVYLQKENIIDESGMPKERFSAEFPKEGPSILRIQQVVRGDSAAYFCASSPIPGEGTEAFFGQGTRLTVV.

The gene calls are TRBV5-1 and TRBJ1-5; 8 nucleotides align to TRBD1. Germline V CDR1 and CDR2: SGHRS, YFSETQ. This CDR3 has 15 residues. After removal of 3 bases from V and 7 bases from J, the junction contained 9 bases not matched to a gene. The CDR3 is CASSSQPGGRQPQHF. The CDR3 nucleotides read TGCGCCAGCAGCTCCCAACCAGGGGGCCGGCAGCCCCAGCATTTT.

The sample holds a few counts of this clone. The V gene is TRBV4-2, the J gene TRBJ2-5; 8 bases map to TRBD2. The CDR3 is 20 residues long. V trimming: 4 bases; J trimming: 1 base; junction bases outside the gene matches: 20. From germline, CDR1 is LGHNA and CDR2 YNFKEQ. The CDR3 is CASSPDIGAGGLTTQETQYF. The CDR3 region has the DNA TGTGCCAGCAGCCCCGACATCGGGGCGGGGGGCCTAACTACCCAAGAGACCCAGTACTTC.

This clone was observed once. The chain couples TRBV5-4 to TRBJ2-2, with 12 bases fitting TRBD2. The length of the CDR3 is 14 residues. Unmatched junction bases numbered 4, after V lost 9 bases and J lost 4 bases. Germline CDR1 SGHNT, CDR2 YYREEE (reference sequence). The CDR3 region is CATGTSGSTGELFF. CDR3 sequence (DNA): TGTGCCACCGGGACTAGCGGGTCCACCGGGGAGCTGTTTTTT.